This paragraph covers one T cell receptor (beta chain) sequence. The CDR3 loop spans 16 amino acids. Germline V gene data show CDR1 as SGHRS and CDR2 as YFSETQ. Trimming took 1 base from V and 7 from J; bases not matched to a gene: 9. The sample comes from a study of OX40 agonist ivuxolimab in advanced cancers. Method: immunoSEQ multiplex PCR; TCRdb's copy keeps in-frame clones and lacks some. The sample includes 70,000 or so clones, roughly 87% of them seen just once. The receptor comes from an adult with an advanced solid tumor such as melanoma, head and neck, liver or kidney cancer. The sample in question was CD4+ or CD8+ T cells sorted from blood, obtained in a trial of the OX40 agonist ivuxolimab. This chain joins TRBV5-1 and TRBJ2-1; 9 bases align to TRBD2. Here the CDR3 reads CASSLRGGGARNEQFF. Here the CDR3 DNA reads TGCGCCAGCAGCTTGAGGGGCGGGGGGGCCAGGAATGAGCAGTTCTTC.